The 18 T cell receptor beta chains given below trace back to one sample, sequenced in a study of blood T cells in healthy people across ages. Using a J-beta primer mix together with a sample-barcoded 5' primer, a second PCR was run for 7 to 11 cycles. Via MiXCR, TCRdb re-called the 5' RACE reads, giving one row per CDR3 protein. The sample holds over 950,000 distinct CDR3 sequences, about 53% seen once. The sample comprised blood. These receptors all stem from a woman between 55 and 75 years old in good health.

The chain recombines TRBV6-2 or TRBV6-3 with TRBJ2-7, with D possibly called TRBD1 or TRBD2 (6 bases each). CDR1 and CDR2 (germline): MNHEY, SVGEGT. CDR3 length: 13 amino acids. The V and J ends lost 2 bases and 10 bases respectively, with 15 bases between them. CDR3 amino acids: CASSYPHGGGQYF. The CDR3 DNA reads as TGTGCCAGCAGTTACCCTCACGGGGGCGGCCAGTACTTC.

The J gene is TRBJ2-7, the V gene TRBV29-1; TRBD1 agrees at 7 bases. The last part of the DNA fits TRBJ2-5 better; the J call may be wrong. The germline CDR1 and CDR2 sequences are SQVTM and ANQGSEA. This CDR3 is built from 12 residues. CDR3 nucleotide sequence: TGCAGCGTGGACGACAGGGTAGAGACCCAGTACTTC. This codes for CSVDDRVETQYF.

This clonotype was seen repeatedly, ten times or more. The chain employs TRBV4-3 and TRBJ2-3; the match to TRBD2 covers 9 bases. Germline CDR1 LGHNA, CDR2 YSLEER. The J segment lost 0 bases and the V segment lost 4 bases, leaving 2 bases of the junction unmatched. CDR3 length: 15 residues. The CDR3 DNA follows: TGCGCCAGCAGCCTTAGCGGGGGTAGCACAGATACGCAGTATTTT. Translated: CASSLSGGSTDTQYF.

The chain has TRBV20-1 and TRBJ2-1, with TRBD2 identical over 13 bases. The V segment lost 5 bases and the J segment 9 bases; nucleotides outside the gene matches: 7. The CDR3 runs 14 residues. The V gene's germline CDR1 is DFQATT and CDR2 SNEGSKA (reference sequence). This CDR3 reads CSAGLAGVRAEQFF. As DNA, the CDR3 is TGCAGTGCTGGACTAGCGGGAGTCCGGGCTGAGCAGTTCTTC.

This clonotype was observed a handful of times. CDR3 in amino acids: CASRAGLASQETQYF. The CDR3 DNA sequence: TGTGCCAGCAGGGCAGGGCTCGCCTCCCAAGAGACCCAGTACTTC. The chain uses TRBV7-8 and TRBJ2-5; perhaps TRBD1 as D (5 bases). This CDR3 has 15 residues. CDR1 is SGHVS, CDR2 FQNEAQ, per germline. Between the trimmed V and J ends, which lost 6 bases and 1 base, there was a span of 15 bases. Together with reference TRBV7-8 and TRBJ2-5, the CDR3 gives the full variable domain: GAGVSQSPRYKVAKRGQDVALRCDPISGHVSLFWYQQALGQGPEFLTYFQNEAQLDKSGLPSDRFFAERPEGSVSTLKIQRTQQEDSAVYLCASRAGLASQETQYFGPGTRLLVL.

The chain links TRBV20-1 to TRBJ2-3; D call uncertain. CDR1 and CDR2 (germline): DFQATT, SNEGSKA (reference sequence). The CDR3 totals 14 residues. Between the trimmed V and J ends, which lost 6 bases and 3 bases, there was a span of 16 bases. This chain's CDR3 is CSAPYLAGTDTQYF. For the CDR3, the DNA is TGCAGTGCCCCGTATTTGGCCGGTACAGATACGCAGTATTTT.

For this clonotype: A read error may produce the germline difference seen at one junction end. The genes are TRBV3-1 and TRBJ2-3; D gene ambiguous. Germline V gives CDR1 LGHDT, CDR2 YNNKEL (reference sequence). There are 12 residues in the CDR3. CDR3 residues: CAGSPTTDTQYF. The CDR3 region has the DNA TGTGCCGGCAGCCCTACCACAGATACGCAGTATTTT.

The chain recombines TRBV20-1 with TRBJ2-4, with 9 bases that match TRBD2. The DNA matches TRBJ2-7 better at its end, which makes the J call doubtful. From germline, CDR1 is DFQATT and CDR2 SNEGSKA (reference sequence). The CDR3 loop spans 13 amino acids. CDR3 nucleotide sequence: TGCAGTGCTTATAGCGGGAGATACTACGAGCAGTACTTC. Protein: CSAYSGRYYEQYF.

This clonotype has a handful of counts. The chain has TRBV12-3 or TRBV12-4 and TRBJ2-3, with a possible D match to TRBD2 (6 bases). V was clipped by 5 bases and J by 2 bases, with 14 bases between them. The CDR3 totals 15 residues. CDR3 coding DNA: TGTGCCAGCAGTCCCGGAGGGACCTTCACAGATACGCAGTATTTT. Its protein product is CASSPGGTFTDTQYF.

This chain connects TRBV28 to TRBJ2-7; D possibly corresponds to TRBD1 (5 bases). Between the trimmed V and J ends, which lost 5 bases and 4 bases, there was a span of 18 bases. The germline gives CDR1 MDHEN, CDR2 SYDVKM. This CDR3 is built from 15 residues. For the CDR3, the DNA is TGTGCCAGCAGTCGAAGGGGTCAGCTCGGGTACGAGCAGTACTTC. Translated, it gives CASSRRGQLGYEQYF.

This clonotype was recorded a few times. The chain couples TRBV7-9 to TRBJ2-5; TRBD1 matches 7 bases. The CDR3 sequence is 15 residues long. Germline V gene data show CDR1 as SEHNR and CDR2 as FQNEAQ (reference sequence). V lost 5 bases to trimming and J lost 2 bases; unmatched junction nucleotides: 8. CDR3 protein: CASSLLGDRQETQYF. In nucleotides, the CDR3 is TGTGCCAGCAGCCTGCTCGGGGACAGACAAGAGACCCAGTACTTC.

The CDR3 bases are TGTGCCAGCATCCGACTAGCGGGAGGGGGAGAGACCCAGTACTTC. Its translation is CASIRLAGGGETQYF. The rearrangement joins TRBV5-6 to TRBJ2-4, with TRBD2 matching over 14 bases. Matching the DNA end better, TRBJ2-5 makes the J call doubtful. The CDR3 is 15 residues long. Germline V gene data show CDR1 as SGHDT and CDR2 as YYEEEE.

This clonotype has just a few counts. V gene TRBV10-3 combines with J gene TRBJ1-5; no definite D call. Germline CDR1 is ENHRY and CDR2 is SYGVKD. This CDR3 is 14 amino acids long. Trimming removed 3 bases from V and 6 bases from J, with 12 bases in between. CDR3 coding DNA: TGTGCCATCAGTGAAGGGCAGGTGCGTCAGCCCCAGCATTTT. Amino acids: CAISEGQVRQPQHF.

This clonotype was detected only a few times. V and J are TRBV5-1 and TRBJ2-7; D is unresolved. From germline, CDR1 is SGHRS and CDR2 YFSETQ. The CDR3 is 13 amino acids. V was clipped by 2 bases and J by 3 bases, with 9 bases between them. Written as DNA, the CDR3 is TGCGCCAGCAGCTTATTGACTGGCTACGAGCAGTACTTC. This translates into CASSLLTGYEQYF.

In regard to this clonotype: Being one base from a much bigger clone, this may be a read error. The CDR3 spells CASSSLRGRGYEKLFF. Here the CDR3 DNA reads TGTGCCAGCAGCTCCCTTCGAGGTAGGGGGTATGAAAAACTGTTTTTT. V is TRBV28 and J is TRBJ1-4; tentatively, D is TRBD1 (6 bases). Germline assignment: CDR1 MDHEN and CDR2 SYDVKM. The ends were cut back, 6 bases at V and 6 bases at J, with 20 bases in the middle. This CDR3 has 16 amino acids.

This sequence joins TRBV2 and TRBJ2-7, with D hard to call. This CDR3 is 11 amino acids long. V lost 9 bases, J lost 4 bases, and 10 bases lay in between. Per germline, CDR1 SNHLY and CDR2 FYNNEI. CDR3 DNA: TGTGCCAGGGGAAGGTTTTACGAGCAGTACTTC. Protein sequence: CARGRFYEQYF. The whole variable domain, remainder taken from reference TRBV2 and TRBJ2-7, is EPEVTQTPSHQVTQMGQEVILRCVPISNHLYFYWYRQILGQKVEFLVSFYNNEISEKSEIFDDQFSVERPDGSNFTLKIRSTKLEDSAMYFCARGRFYEQYFGPGTRLTVT.

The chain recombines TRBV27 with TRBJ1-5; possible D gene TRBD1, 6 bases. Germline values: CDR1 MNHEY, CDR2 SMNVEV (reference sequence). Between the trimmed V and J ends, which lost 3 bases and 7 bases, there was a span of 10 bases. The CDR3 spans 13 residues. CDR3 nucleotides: TGTGCCAGCAGTTTGGGGGGGCGGCAGCCCCAGCATTTT. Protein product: CASSLGGRQPQHF.

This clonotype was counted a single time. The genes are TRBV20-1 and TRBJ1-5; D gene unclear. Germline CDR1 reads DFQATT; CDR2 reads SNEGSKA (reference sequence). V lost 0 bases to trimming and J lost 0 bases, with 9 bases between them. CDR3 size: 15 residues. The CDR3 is CSAREVPYSNQPQHF. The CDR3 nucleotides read TGCAGTGCTAGAGAAGTCCCCTATAGCAATCAGCCCCAGCATTTT.